The 12 T cell receptor beta chains below were found in one sample sequenced in a study of glioma-infiltrating T cells after dendritic cell vaccination. Assay: immunoSEQ multiplex PCR; the TCRdb copy retains only in-frame clones and omits some. The sample has 55,000 to 75,000 clones, about four fifths seen once. Time point given: after dendritic cell vaccination, including at tumor progression/relapse. Specimen: blood, collected after dendritic cell vaccination. Receptors originate from a human donor with glioblastoma.

A few counts support this clone. The J gene is TRBJ2-1, the V gene TRBV29-1, with 9 bases that match TRBD1. Germline V CDR1 and CDR2: SQVTM, ANQGSEA. The J segment lost 0 bases and the V segment lost 1 base, leaving 7 bases of the junction unmatched. The CDR3 covers 17 residues. Here the CDR3 reads CSVEAGTGSDSYNEQFF. For the CDR3, the DNA is TGCAGCGTTGAAGCAGGGACAGGGAGCGACTCCTACAATGAGCAGTTCTTC.

This chain connects TRBV5-1 to TRBJ1-6; tentative D call: TRBD1 (5 bases). This CDR3 is built from 16 residues. The germline V gene encodes CDR1 SGHRS and CDR2 YFSETQ. V lost 4 bases to trimming and J lost 5 bases, with 16 bases between them. Here the CDR3 reads CASSPSLEGNNSPLHF. The CDR3 DNA is TGCGCCAGCAGCCCCTCATTGGAGGGGAATAATTCACCCCTCCACTTT.

The table lists this clone with a count of one. The chain links TRBV30 to TRBJ2-2, with 10 bases fitting TRBD1. CDR3 length: 15 residues. V gave up 2 bases and J gave up 5 bases; unmatched junction bases: 5. Germline CDR1 is GTSNPN and CDR2 is SVGIG (reference sequence). The CDR3 sequence: CAWSSDRGRTGELFF. DNA for the CDR3: TGTGCCTGGAGTTCCGACAGGGGGCGGACCGGGGAGCTGTTTTTT.

The chain combines TRBV5-7 with TRBJ2-7, with D possibly TRBD1 on 6 matching bases. TRBV5-7 is sorted into the ORF group, with uncertain function. This CDR3 has 19 residues. Between the trimmed V and J ends, which lost 1 base and 3 bases, there was a span of 26 bases. The CDR3 spells CASSLRTENYVEDIYEQYF. For the CDR3, the DNA is TGTGCCAGCAGCTTGAGGACAGAAAACTATGTTGAGGATATCTACGAGCAGTACTTC.

The chain is built from TRBV10-1 and TRBJ2-1, with D uncertain. The CDR3 totals 14 residues. CDR1 is WNHNN, CDR2 SYGVQD, per germline (reference sequence). V was clipped by 3 bases and J by 5 bases, with 11 bases between them. The CDR3 DNA reads TGCGCCAGCAGTGACAGTTCGTCTCACAATGAGCAGTTCTTC. This sequence encodes CASSDSSSHNEQFF.

The chain combines TRBV5-1 with TRBJ1-1, with TRBD1 matching 10 bases. V lost 8 bases and J lost 2; bases outside the gene matches: 3. This CDR3 has 13 amino acids. Germline loops: CDR1 SGHRS, CDR2 YFSETQ. The CDR3 region is CASGTGDNTEAFF. Written as DNA, the CDR3 is TGCGCCAGTGGGACAGGGGATAACACTGAAGCTTTCTTT.

This clone appeared a single time. V is TRBV18 and J is TRBJ2-7; 8 bases are a match to TRBD2. V trimming: 0 bases; J trimming: 3 bases; junction bases outside the gene matches: 10. The CDR3 covers 17 residues. Germline CDR1 reads KGHSH; CDR2 reads LQKENI. The CDR3 DNA sequence: TGTGCCAGCTCACCACCTATAGCGGGACCGTCAGTCTACGAGCAGTACTTC. Translated: CASSPPIAGPSVYEQYF.

The gene calls are TRBV6-1 and TRBJ2-5, with D maybe TRBD1 (6 bases). The CDR3 has 14 residues. CDR1 is MNHNS and CDR2 is SASEGT in the germline V gene. The V end lost 4 bases, the J end lost 3 bases, and 12 bases lay between the germline ends. The CDR3 spells CASSVGQPEETQYF. CDR3 bases: TGTGCCAGCAGTGTCGGACAGCCTGAAGAGACCCAGTACTTC.

V gene TRBV6-5 combines with J gene TRBJ1-2; unclear D gene. This CDR3 region has 15 residues. Between the trimmed V and J ends, which lost 6 bases and 4 bases, there was a span of 18 bases. CDR1 is MNHEY, CDR2 SVGAGI, per germline. CDR3 sequence (DNA): TGTGCCAGCAGACCCAGGACCGAGGGCGTCTATGGCTACACCTTC. This encodes CASRPRTEGVYGYTF.

This rearrangement joins TRBV6-5 to TRBJ1-3; the match to TRBD1 covers 8 bases. Per the germline V gene, CDR1 is MNHEY and CDR2 is SVGAGI. Trimming took 5 bases from V and 0 from J; bases not matched to a gene: 3. This CDR3 is 15 amino acids long. The CDR3 sequence is CASSGQGFSGNTIYF. The CDR3, as DNA: TGTGCCAGCAGTGGACAGGGTTTCTCTGGAAACACCATATATTTT.

V and J are TRBV4-1 and TRBJ2-1; 7 positions agree with TRBD2. V lost 0 bases and J lost 0; bases outside the gene matches: 8. The CDR3 extends over 18 amino acids. Germline assignment: CDR1 MGHRA and CDR2 YSYEKL. CDR3 nucleotide sequence: TGCGCCAGCAGCCAAGATAAAGGTCGGACTAGCTCCTACAATGAGCAGTTCTTC. Translation gives CASSQDKGRTSSYNEQFF.

This clone occurred once. V and J are TRBV7-2 and TRBJ2-7, with TRBD2 as a possible D gene (6 bases). Trimming took off 3 bases at V and 0 bases at J, with 15 bases between the two ends. CDR1 SGHTA and CDR2 FQGNSA come from the germline V gene. The CDR3 is 16 amino acids. The CDR3 DNA reads TGTGCCAGCAGCTTCCTGGGAGGTCCTTACTCCTACGAGCAGTACTTC. It yields the protein CASSFLGGPYSYEQYF.